This T cell receptor beta chain was profiled in a study of T cell responses to AZD1222 COVID-19 vaccine. Study-wide points: Among those given AZD1222, only six were seropositive at baseline. Donors were chiefly white British, with a greater number of females, and clonal diversity was perhaps underestimated. Sampling that yielded the repertoires occurred only after the peak T cell response. The CD4 TCRs associated with vaccination extended across spike and predominated at 160-218 and 743-854.

Note on this clone: What it binds is unknown.

Measured with immunoSEQ multiplex PCR; TCRdb has only the in-frame clones, and not every one. The table shows about 75,000 clones, with roughly 84% occurring only once. With V trimmed by 1 base and J by 0 bases, 9 bases remained unmatched. The CDR3 has 17 amino acids. CDR1 SGHRS and CDR2 YFSETQ come from the germline V gene. The receptor was derived from an adult who received the AZD1222 COVID-19 vaccine. The V call is TRBV5-1, the J call TRBJ1-1; 7 bases are a match to TRBD1. Sample: peripheral blood, taken 28 days after the second AZD1222 dose. CDR3 region: CASSLKPTGNVNTEAFF. CDR3 nucleotides: TGCGCCAGCAGCTTGAAGCCGACAGGGAACGTGAACACTGAAGCTTTCTTT. Variable domain in full (rest from reference TRBV5-1 and TRBJ1-1): KAGVTQTPRYLIKTRGQQVTLSCSPISGHRSVSWYQQTPGQGLQFLFEYFSETQRNKGNFPGRFSGRQFSNSRSEMNVSTLELGDSALYLCASSLKPTGNVNTEAFFGQGTRLTVV.